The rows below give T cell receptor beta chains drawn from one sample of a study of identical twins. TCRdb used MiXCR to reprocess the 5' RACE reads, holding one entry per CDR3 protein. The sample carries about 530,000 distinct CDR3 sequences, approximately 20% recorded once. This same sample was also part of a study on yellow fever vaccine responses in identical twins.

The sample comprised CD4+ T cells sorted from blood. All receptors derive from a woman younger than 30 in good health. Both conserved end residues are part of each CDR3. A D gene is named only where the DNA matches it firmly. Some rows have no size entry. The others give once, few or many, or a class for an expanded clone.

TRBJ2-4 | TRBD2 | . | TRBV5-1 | CASSLASGNIQYF | TGCGCCAGCAGCTTGGCTAGCGGAAACATTCAGTACTTC
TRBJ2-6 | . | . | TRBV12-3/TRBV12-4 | CASSTGRAFSGANVLTF | TGTGCCAGCAGTACGGGACGTGCTTTCTCTGGGGCCAACGTCCTGACTTTC
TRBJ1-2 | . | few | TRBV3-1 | CASSQLGTAYGYTF | TGTGCCAGCAGCCAGCTTGGGACCGCCTATGGCTACACCTTC
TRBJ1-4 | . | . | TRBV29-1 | CSVERQFNEKLFF | TGCAGCGTTGAACGACAGTTTAATGAAAAACTGTTTTTT
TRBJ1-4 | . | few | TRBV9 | CASSGIMENEKLFF | TGTGCCAGCAGCGGAATCATGGAAAATGAAAAACTGTTTTTT
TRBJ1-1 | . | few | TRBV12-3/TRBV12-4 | CASSFRYAEAFF | TGTGCCAGCAGTTTTAGGTACGCTGAAGCTTTCTTT
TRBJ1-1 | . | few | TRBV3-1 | CASSQDWDSPEAFF | TGTGCCAGCAGCCAAGATTGGGATAGCCCTGAAGCTTTCTTT
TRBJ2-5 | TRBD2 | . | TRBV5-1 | CASSYGLAGGSGHETQYF | TGCGCCAGCAGCTACGGACTAGCGGGAGGGAGCGGTCATGAGACCCAGTACTTC
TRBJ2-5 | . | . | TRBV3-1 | CASSQVKGGGRRETQYF | TGTGCCAGCAGCCAAGTTAAAGGAGGGGGTCGGCGAGAGACCCAGTACTTC
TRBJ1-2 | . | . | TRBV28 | CASSSLTVRLPRITTNYGYTF | TGTGCCAGCAGTTCCTTGACGGTCAGACTTCCGCGAATAACTACTAACTATGGCTACACCTTC
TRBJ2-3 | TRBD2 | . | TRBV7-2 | CASSLDAGVNTDTQYF | TGTGCCAGCAGCTTAGATGCGGGGGTAAACACAGATACGCAGTATTTT
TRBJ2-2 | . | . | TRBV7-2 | CASSLPDDRELFF | TGTGCCAGCAGCTTACCGGATGACCGGGAGCTGTTTTTT
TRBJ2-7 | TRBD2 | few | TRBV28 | CASSHGTTNYEQYF | TGTGCCAGCAGCCACGGGACTACAAACTACGAGCAGTACTTC
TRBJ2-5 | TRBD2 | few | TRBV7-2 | CASSYLAGGWETQYF | TGTGCCAGCAGCTATCTAGCGGGGGGATGGGAGACCCAGTACTTC
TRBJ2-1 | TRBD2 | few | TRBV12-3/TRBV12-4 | CASSIREGGTREQFF | TGTGCCAGCAGCATCCGGGAGGGTGGTACAAGGGAGCAGTTCTTC
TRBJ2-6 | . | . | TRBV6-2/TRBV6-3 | CASSYARSSGANVLTF | TGTGCCAGCAGTTATGCCCGTTCCTCTGGGGCCAACGTCCTGACTTTC
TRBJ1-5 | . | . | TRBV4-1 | CASSQEDRTHSNQPQHF | TGCGCCAGCAGCCAAGAAGACAGGACCCATAGCAATCAGCCCCAGCATTTT
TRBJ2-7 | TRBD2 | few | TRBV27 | CASSFTSGPYEQYF | TGTGCCAGCAGTTTCACTAGCGGACCCTACGAGCAGTACTTC
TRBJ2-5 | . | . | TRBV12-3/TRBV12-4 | CASRLDVWETQYF | TGTGCCAGCAGACTAGATGTGTGGGAGACCCAGTACTTC
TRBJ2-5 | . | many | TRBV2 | CASNHPGHQETQYF | TGTGCCAGCAACCACCCGGGACACCAAGAGACCCAGTACTTC
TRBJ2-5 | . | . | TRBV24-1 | CATSEMGETQYF | TGTGCCACCAGTGAAATGGGGGAGACCCAGTACTTC
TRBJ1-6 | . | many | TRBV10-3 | CAIKPQPDSPLHF | TGTGCCATCAAGCCACAGCCAGACTCACCCCTCCACTTT
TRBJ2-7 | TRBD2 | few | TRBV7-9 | CASSLGGRAISYEQYF | TGTGCCAGCAGCTTAGGGGGGAGGGCGATCTCCTACGAGCAGTACTTC
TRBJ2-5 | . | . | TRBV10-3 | CAISQVPGEETQYF | TGTGCCATCAGCCAGGTCCCGGGGGAAGAGACCCAGTACTTC
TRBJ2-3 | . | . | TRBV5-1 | CASRREDTDTQYF | TGCGCCAGCCGGAGGGAGGACACAGATACGCAGTATTTT
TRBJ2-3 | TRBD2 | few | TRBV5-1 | CASSRTSTSGRGDTQYF | TGCGCCAGCAGCCGGACCTCTACTAGCGGGAGGGGGGATACGCAGTATTTT
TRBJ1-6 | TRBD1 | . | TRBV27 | CASQQGDHPYSPLHF | TGTGCCAGCCAACAGGGGGACCACCCCTATTCACCCCTCCACTTT
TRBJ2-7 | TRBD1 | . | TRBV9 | CASSAGQGVGEQYF | TGTGCCAGCAGCGCAGGACAGGGAGTGGGGGAGCAGTACTTC
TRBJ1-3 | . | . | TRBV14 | CASSHGGHSGNTIYF | TGTGCCAGCAGCCACGGGGGGCACTCTGGAAACACCATATATTTT
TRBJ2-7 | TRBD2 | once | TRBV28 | CASRTPAGGSGEQYF | TGTGCCAGCAGGACCCCAGCGGGAGGGTCGGGGGAGCAGTACTTC
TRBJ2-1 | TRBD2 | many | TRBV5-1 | CASSLEASGRAHNEQFF | TGCGCCAGCAGCTTGGAGGCTAGCGGGAGAGCCCACAATGAGCAGTTCTTC
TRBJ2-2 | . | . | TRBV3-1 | CASSPFLRTGELFF | TGTGCCAGCAGCCCATTCTTGCGGACCGGGGAGCTGTTTTTT
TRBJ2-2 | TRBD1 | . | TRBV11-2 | CASSFSLRQGMPGELFF | TGTGCCAGCAGCTTCTCGTTGCGACAGGGCATGCCCGGGGAGCTGTTTTTT
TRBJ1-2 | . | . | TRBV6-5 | CASSYGGAHNYGYTF | TGTGCCAGCAGTTACGGGGGGGCTCATAACTATGGCTACACCTTC
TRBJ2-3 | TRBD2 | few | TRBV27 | CASSRLAGGQDTQYF | TGTGCCAGCAGTCGCTTAGCGGGAGGCCAAGATACGCAGTATTTT
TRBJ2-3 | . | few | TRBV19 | CASSIQGSYTQYF | TGTGCCAGTAGTATACAGGGAAGCTATACGCAGTATTTT
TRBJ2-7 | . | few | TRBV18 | CASSLKGDGRLEQYF | TGTGCCAGCTCACTTAAGGGCGATGGCCGCCTCGAGCAGTACTTC
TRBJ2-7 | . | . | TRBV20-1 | CSAQTGNYEQYF | TGCAGTGCTCAGACTGGTAACTACGAGCAGTACTTC
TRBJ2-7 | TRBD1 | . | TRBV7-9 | CASSLALTTGGDEQYF | TGTGCCAGCAGCTTAGCCCTAACGACAGGGGGCGACGAGCAGTACTTC
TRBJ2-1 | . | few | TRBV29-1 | CSVERPYNEQFF | TGCAGCGTTGAAAGACCCTACAATGAGCAGTTCTTC
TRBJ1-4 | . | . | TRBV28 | CASTRTRGKLFF | TGTGCCAGCACCCGAACCCGGGGAAAACTGTTTTTT
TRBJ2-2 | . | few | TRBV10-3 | CAISESLNTGELFF | TGTGCCATCAGTGAGTCGTTAAACACCGGGGAGCTGTTTTTT
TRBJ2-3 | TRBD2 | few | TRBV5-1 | CASSPSGGAGDTQYF | TGCGCCAGCAGCCCAAGCGGGGGGGCTGGAGATACGCAGTATTTT
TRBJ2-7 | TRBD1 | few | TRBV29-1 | CSVANSAAGGRYF | TGCAGCGTCGCCAACTCCGCCGCAGGGGGCAGGTACTTC
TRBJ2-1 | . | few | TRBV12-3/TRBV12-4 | CASSFLPGGGNEQFF | TGTGCCAGCAGTTTTCTCCCGGGGGGCGGGAATGAGCAGTTCTTC
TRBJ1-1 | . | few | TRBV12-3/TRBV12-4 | CASSSPIRTEAFF | TGTGCCAGCAGTTCCCCGATAAGGACTGAAGCTTTCTTT
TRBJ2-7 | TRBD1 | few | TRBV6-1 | CASRKGQGAYEQYF | TGTGCCAGTAGAAAAGGACAGGGGGCATACGAGCAGTACTTC
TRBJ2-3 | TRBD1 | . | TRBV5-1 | CASRRDSLSTDTQYF | TGCGCCAGCAGGAGGGACAGTCTATCCACAGATACGCAGTATTTT
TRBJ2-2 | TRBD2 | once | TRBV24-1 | CASAAGGANTGELFF | TGTGCCTCAGCGGCGGGAGGGGCGAACACCGGGGAGCTGTTTTTT
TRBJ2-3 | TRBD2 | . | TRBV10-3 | CAISEARGGTDTQYF | TGTGCCATCAGTGAGGCCCGGGGGGGCACAGATACGCAGTATTTT
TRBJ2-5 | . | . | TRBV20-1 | CSARDWTKGETQYF | TGCAGTGCTAGAGACTGGACTAAGGGGGAGACCCAGTACTTC
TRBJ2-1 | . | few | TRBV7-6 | CASSLDTPGISSYNEQFF | TGTGCCAGCAGCTTAGACACCCCAGGGATCTCCTCCTACAATGAGCAGTTCTTC
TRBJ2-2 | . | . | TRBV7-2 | CASSLVVGELFF | TGTGCCAGCAGCTTAGTGGTCGGGGAGCTGTTTTTT
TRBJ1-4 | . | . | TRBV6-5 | CASSYSSSTNEKLFF | TGTGCCAGCAGTTACTCATCATCAACTAATGAAAAACTGTTTTTT
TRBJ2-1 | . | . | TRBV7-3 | CASSPNSGWSYNEQFF | TGTGCCAGCAGCCCTAATTCCGGCTGGTCCTACAATGAGCAGTTCTTC
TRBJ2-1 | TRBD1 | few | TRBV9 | CASSLRFQGAYNEQFF | TGTGCCAGCAGCCTAAGGTTCCAGGGGGCCTACAATGAGCAGTTCTTC
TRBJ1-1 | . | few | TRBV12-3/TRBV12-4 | CASRPNNEAFF | TGTGCCAGCAGGCCGAACAATGAAGCTTTCTTT
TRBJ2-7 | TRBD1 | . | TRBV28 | CASSLAGTGEEREQYF | TGTGCCAGCAGTTTGGCCGGGACAGGGGAGGAACGCGAGCAGTACTTC
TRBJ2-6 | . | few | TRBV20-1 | CSARLSGANVLTF | TGCAGTGCTAGGTTATCTGGGGCCAACGTCCTGACTTTC
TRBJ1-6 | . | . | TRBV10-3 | CATSEGTGNSPLHF | TGTGCCACCTCGGAGGGTACTGGGAATTCACCCCTCCACTTT